This T cell receptor beta chain was recorded in a study of blood T cell repertoires in COVID-19 (dated by TCRdb to the early 2020s). Some background on the complete study: Samples covering the acute and convalescent phases of COVID-19 were provided by collaborators in the United States, Italy and Spain. The sample metadata nearly always contained a de-identified subject ID, COVID-19 status, age in years and sex. The material from the prospective study consisted of cDNA or gDNA derived from T cells, B-cell-depleted T cells, or PBMCs. The repertoires were made available in a free public database intended to serve as a resource for research on the immune response to SARS-CoV-2. The dataset comprised deeply sampled blood TCRbeta repertoires from subjects exposed to, actively infected with, or recovered from COVID-19. Where available, HLA class I and class II types were taken from metadata supplied by the sample provider and were not determined by assay-based typing. Samples were obtained from the ongoing ImmuneRACE study (first 160 participants) and from over 1,000 subjects provided by 6 global collaborators.

Broad study findings and their caveats: The quantity of clinical and demographic metadata differed by source and by participant and was supplied without curation.

TCRbeta CDR3 regions were amplified from genomic DNA using the immunoSEQ Assay, a bias-controlled multiplex PCR. The source study handled its data this way. The number of nucleated cells in each sample was estimated from the amplification of reference gene primers within the assay. Sequence reads were collapsed and filtered to measure the absolute abundance of every unique TCRbeta CDR3 rearrangement. For each sample, productive Simpson clonality was calculated as the square root of Simpson's diversity index across productive rearrangements. TCRdb carries this immuneACCESS record with in-frame sequences only. Its versions omit some clonotypes, under half of them owing to an unresolved V gene in the studies checked, with the rest unexplained. V and J calls and clone size are given by that table; D and trimming were obtained from the DNA. The sample table holds hundreds of thousands of clones, of which 70% to 90% were seen once. The biggest ten clones account for under 0.9% of the sample.

Whole blood was collected in K2EDTA tubes by collaborating institutions according to the institutions' own protocols. For TCRbeta analysis, collaborator samples were shipped as frozen whole blood, as isolated PBMCs, or as DNA extracted from either sample type. As concerns this clone: It has no known antigen specificity. No much larger clone is present one base from it, and per-base qualities are unavailable.

The receptor's source is a middle-aged man with acute or convalescent COVID-19. Material: peripheral blood.

The base sequence is TGTGCCAGCAGCTCTAGCGGCTACGAGCAGTACTTC. It is translated as CASSSSGYEQYF. This chain joins TRBV7-2 to TRBJ2-7; 7 bases in the junction line up with TRBD2. Trimming takes 4 bases off V and 3 bases off J; junction bases not matched to a gene: 0. Looking up the germline V gene yields CDR1 SGHTA and CDR2 FQGNSA. Measured from the cysteine to the phenylalanine, the CDR3 is 12 residues long. The kept DNA is CDR3 alone, 36 bases in frame from the first base. The full variable domain, with segments outside the CDR3 supplied by the reference TRBV7-2 and TRBJ2-7 proteins, appears as GAGVSQSPSNKVTEKGKDVELRCDPISGHTALYWYRQSLGQGLEFLIYFQGNSAPDKSGLPSDRFSAERTGGSVSTLTIQRTQQEDSAVYLCASSSSGYEQYFGPGTRLTVT.